The 21 T cell receptor beta chains below all came from one sample that was sequenced in a study of cytomegalovirus exposure and HLA in healthy donors. PCR used 60 Vbeta primers and 13 Jbeta primers. Clones were read by immunoSEQ multiplex PCR, and TCRdb kept only the in-frame ones, dropping some. This table holds 160,000 or so clones, approximately 80% found once. Sequencing was done on a sample of PBMCs. The source of these receptors is a woman aged 45 to 65 in good health and CMV-seronegative.

The chain employs TRBV7-2 and TRBJ2-1; 11 nucleotides align to TRBD2. The CDR3 is 16 residues long. From germline, CDR1 is SGHTA and CDR2 FQGNSA. After removal of 1 base from V and 7 bases from J, the junction contained 6 bases not matched to a gene. The CDR3 here is CASSLVVAGGRNEQFF. CDR3 coding DNA: TGTGCCAGCAGCTTAGTGGTAGCGGGGGGGCGGAATGAGCAGTTCTTC.

This clone has just one count. V and J are TRBV10-2 and TRBJ1-5; 9 bases are a match to TRBD1. The CDR3 extends over 15 amino acids. Germline V gene data show CDR1 as WSHSY and CDR2 as SAAADI. V dropped 8 bases and J dropped 6; count of bases not matched to a gene: 11. The CDR3: CASSQQTDRGQPQHF. In DNA, the CDR3 is TGCGCCAGCTCGCAACAAACGGACAGGGGTCAGCCCCAGCATTTT.

The rearrangement links TRBV28 to TRBJ1-1; TRBD1 is a possible D gene (5 bases). The CDR3 is made up of 14 amino acids. CDR1 is MDHEN and CDR2 is SYDVKM in the germline V gene. Between the trimmed V and J ends, which lost 2 bases and 5 bases, there was a span of 12 bases. CDR3 sequence reads: CASSLGGGGTEAFF. CDR3 bases: TGTGCCAGCAGTTTAGGGGGAGGTGGTACTGAAGCTTTCTTT. The full variable domain, completed using reference TRBV28 and TRBJ1-1, is DVKVTQSSRYLVKRTGEKVFLECVQDMDHENMFWYRQDPGLGLRLIYFSYDVKMKEKGDIPEGYSVSREKKERFSLILESASTNQTSMYLCASSLGGGGTEAFFGQGTRLTVV.

The chain recombines TRBV30 with TRBJ2-5, with TRBD2 identical over 7 bases. Germline CDR1 GTSNPN, CDR2 SVGIG (reference sequence). V gave up 4 bases and J gave up 5 bases; unmatched junction bases: 10. The length of the CDR3 is 14 residues. CDR3 region: CAWMSWSGAETQYF. The CDR3 DNA follows: TGTGCCTGGATGTCGTGGAGCGGGGCGGAGACCCAGTACTTC.

Only one count was recorded for this clone. V is TRBV19 and J is TRBJ1-1, with D hard to call. Trimming took 1 base from V and 0 from J, leaving 9 bases between them. Germline CDR1 reads LNHDA; CDR2 reads SQIVND (reference sequence). CDR3 length equals 15 residues. This CDR3 reads CASSIGGSVNTEAFF. In DNA form, the CDR3 reads TGTGCCAGTAGTATAGGAGGGTCCGTGAACACTGAAGCTTTCTTT.

The chain links TRBV5-1 to TRBJ2-6; D gene uncertain. The V and J ends lost 0 bases and 4 bases respectively, with 11 bases between them. CDR3 length equals 16 residues. From germline, CDR1 is SGHRS and CDR2 YFSETQ. For the CDR3, the DNA is TGCGCCAGCAGCTTGGAATCTATTCGCGGGGCCAACGTCCTGACTTTC. The encoded protein is CASSLESIRGANVLTF.

The chain recombines TRBV18 with TRBJ1-5; 7 nucleotides align to TRBD1. From germline, CDR1 is KGHSH and CDR2 LQKENI. The ends lost 4 bases at V and 0 bases at J; junction bases unmatched: 6. The CDR3 sequence is 16 residues long. The CDR3 loop reads CASSHETGYSNQPQHF. CDR3 nucleotide sequence: TGTGCCAGCTCACATGAGACAGGGTATAGCAATCAGCCCCAGCATTTT.

The chain uses TRBV2 and TRBJ1-2; 9 bases are a match to TRBD1. Germline loops: CDR1 SNHLY, CDR2 FYNNEI. The CDR3 is made up of 14 amino acids. J lost 3 bases, V lost 6 bases, and 5 bases had no gene match. This chain's CDR3 is CASRLQGAYYGYTF. CDR3 DNA: TGTGCCAGCAGACTACAGGGGGCGTACTATGGCTACACCTTC. Based on the CDR3 plus reference TRBV2 and TRBJ1-2, the full variable domain is EPEVTQTPSHQVTQMGQEVILRCVPISNHLYFYWYRQILGQKVEFLVSFYNNEISEKSEIFDDQFSVERPDGSNFTLKIRSTKLEDSAMYFCASRLQGAYYGYTFGSGTRLTVV.

This clone was counted a few times. This chain connects TRBV6-5 to TRBJ1-2; D possibly corresponds to TRBD1 (6 bases). CDR1 and CDR2 from the germline V gene are MNHEY and SVGAGI. CDR3 size: 14 residues. With 2 bases removed from V and 8 bases from J, the gap between germline ends came to 15 bases. CDR3 protein: CASSYTQGASGYTF. The CDR3 nucleotides read TGTGCCAGCAGTTACACACAGGGAGCCTCGGGCTACACCTTC.

The chain links TRBV9 to TRBJ2-7; TRBD2 matches at 7 bases. This CDR3 is 15 amino acids long. The V gene end was trimmed by 4 bases and the J gene end by 3 bases; junction bases not matched to a gene: 10. Germline V gene sequence: CDR1 SGDLS, CDR2 YYNGEE. Written as DNA, the CDR3 is TGTGCCAGCAGCTGGTCCCCTATAGCGGGCTACGAGCAGTACTTC. Translated, it gives CASSWSPIAGYEQYF. Full variable domain (missing parts from reference TRBV9 and TRBJ2-7): DSGVTQTPKHLITATGQRVTLRCSPRSGDLSVYWYQQSLDQGLQFLIQYYNGEERAKGNILERFSAQQFPDLHSELNLSSLELGDSALYFCASSWSPIAGYEQYFGPGTRLTVT.

V and J are TRBV2 and TRBJ2-2; 7 nucleotides align to TRBD1. After removal of 4 bases from V and 5 bases from J, the junction contained 13 bases not matched to a gene. Germline loops: CDR1 SNHLY, CDR2 FYNNEI. This CDR3 has 17 residues. The CDR3 nucleotides are TGTGCCAGCAGTGTCTCACAGGGGATAGGGGTGACCGGGGAGCTGTTTTTT. This sequence encodes CASSVSQGIGVTGELFF.

The chain uses TRBV28 and TRBJ1-1; D not certain. Germline V lookup: CDR1 MDHEN, CDR2 SYDVKM. There are 13 residues in the CDR3. V was pared by 7 bases and J by 0 bases, with 9 bases between. The CDR3 coding sequence is TGTGCCAGCAACGGCAGGTTGAACACTGAAGCTTTCTTT. Translation: CASNGRLNTEAFF.

This clone is a singleton in its sample. The chain joins TRBV9 to TRBJ1-3, with D possibly TRBD1 on 6 matching bases. The germline V gene encodes CDR1 SGDLS and CDR2 YYNGEE. The CDR3 has 14 amino acids. Between the trimmed V and J ends, which lost 7 bases and 0 bases, there was a span of 11 bases. The CDR3 DNA sequence: TGTGCCAGCTCCCTACAGGGCTCTGGAAACACCATATATTTT. Translation: CASSLQGSGNTIYF.

The rearrangement links TRBV11-1 to TRBJ2-3; D is unresolved. V shed 6 bases and J shed 3 bases, with 7 bases lying between them. Germline V gene data show CDR1 as SGHAT and CDR2 as FQDESV (reference sequence). The CDR3 totals 12 residues. CDR3 nucleotides: TGTGCCAGCAGGACTTCGACAGATACGCAGTATTTT. Residues: CASRTSTDTQYF. Variable domain in full (rest from reference TRBV11-1 and TRBJ2-3): EAEVAQSPRYKITEKSQAVAFWCDPISGHATLYWYRQILGQGPELLVQFQDESVVDDSQLPKDRFSAERLKGVDSTLKIQPAELGDSAMYLCASRTSTDTQYFGPGTRLTVL.

The J gene is TRBJ2-2, the V gene TRBV5-1; 9 nucleotides match TRBD1. Per germline, CDR1 SGHRS and CDR2 YFSETQ. CDR3 length equals 15 residues. V gave up 4 bases and J gave up 6 bases; unmatched junction bases: 7. The CDR3 bases are TGCGCCAGCAGCACCCGGACAGGGGAGGCCGGGGAGCTGTTTTTT. Translating it yields CASSTRTGEAGELFF. Complete variable domain (other parts from reference TRBV5-1 and TRBJ2-2): KAGVTQTPRYLIKTRGQQVTLSCSPISGHRSVSWYQQTPGQGLQFLFEYFSETQRNKGNFPGRFSGRQFSNSRSEMNVSTLELGDSALYLCASSTRTGEAGELFFGEGSRLTVL.

The chain carries TRBV6-1 and TRBJ2-2; TRBD2 matches at 11 bases. The CDR3 loop spans 20 amino acids. Germline V CDR1 and CDR2: MNHNS, SASEGT. V was clipped by 4 bases and J by 1 base; unmatched bases: 14. CDR3 sequence (DNA): TGTGCCAGCAGTGCCCTGACTAGCGGGATTTTTAAGTGGAACACCGGGGAGCTGTTTTTT. Translation: CASSALTSGIFKWNTGELFF.

The CDR3 region has the DNA TGTGCCAGCAGCCCCGGACTAGTCAACTCCTACGAGCAGTACTTC. Amino acid sequence: CASSPGLVNSYEQYF. The chain is built from TRBV9 and TRBJ2-7, with 7 bases lining up with TRBD2. Trimming at V came to 4 bases and at J to 0 bases, leaving 7 bases not matched to a gene. This CDR3 is built from 15 residues. Germline-derived CDR1 and CDR2 are SGDLS and YYNGEE.

V and J are TRBV27 and TRBJ2-1, with 7 bases fitting TRBD2. Germline trimming cut 2 bases from V and 3 bases from J; bases unmatched to any gene: 7. Germline CDR1 is MNHEY and CDR2 is SMNVEV (reference sequence). The CDR3 runs to 16 residues. Written as DNA, the CDR3 is TGTGCCAGCAGTTTAACCCAGCGGGGAAACTACAATGAGCAGTTCTTC. Its protein product is CASSLTQRGNYNEQFF.

This clone was found once. This chain connects TRBV19 to TRBJ2-1; 9 positions agree with TRBD1. The CDR3 covers 16 residues. Germline-derived CDR1 and CDR2 are LNHDA and SQIVND (reference sequence). J gave up 3 bases and V 6 bases, and 9 bases lay outside the gene matches. The CDR3 DNA reads TGTGCCAGTAGACAACAGGGGGCGGTATTCTACAATGAGCAGTTCTTC. Its translation: CASRQQGAVFYNEQFF.

This chain joins TRBV5-1 and TRBJ2-1; 10 nucleotides match TRBD1. CDR1 is SGHRS, CDR2 YFSETQ, per germline. This CDR3 is 13 amino acids long. J gave up 9 bases and V 4 bases, and 4 bases lay outside the gene matches. CDR3 nucleotides: TGCGCCAGCAGCCAGACAGGGGGCGGTGAGCAGTTCTTC. Protein: CASSQTGGGEQFF.

This chain connects TRBV2 to TRBJ2-7; D gene ambiguous. The germline V gene has CDR1 SNHLY and CDR2 FYNNEI. The CDR3 consists of 11 residues. The V gene lost 7 bases and the J gene lost 12 bases, with 16 bases spanning the gap. This chain's CDR3 is CASKEHLGTYF. CDR3 sequence (DNA): TGTGCCAGCAAAGAGCATCTAGGAACGTACTTC.